These T cell receptor beta chains were read from a single sample in a study of cytomegalovirus exposure and HLA in healthy donors. Libraries were prepared by immunoSEQ multiplex PCR; TCRdb keeps only in-frame clonotypes and omits some of them. The sample includes roughly 160,000 clones, over 70% seen only once; the top ten take roughly 4.4%. What was sequenced was PBMCs. These receptors were taken from a man younger than 40 in good health and CMV-seronegative. Each CDR3 is given with its conserved first and last residue. A D gene is named only where the DNA matches it firmly. Some rows mark clone size as missing; the rest say once, few, many or name a class of expanded clone.

v_gene: TRBV5-8
d_gene: NA
j_gene: TRBJ1-4
abundance: NA
CDR3aa: CASSLDRGEGEKLFF
CDR3nt: TGTGCCAGCAGCCTGGATCGGGGTGAGGGTGAAAAACTGTTTTTT

v_gene: TRBV5-4
d_gene: TRBD2
j_gene: TRBJ2-3
abundance: NA
CDR3aa: CASSWGSGSTDTQYF
CDR3nt: TGTGCCAGCAGCTGGGGTAGCGGGAGTACAGATACGCAGTATTTT

v_gene: TRBV28
d_gene: TRBD2
j_gene: TRBJ2-4
abundance: NA
CDR3aa: CASSFPSRLAGEFDIQYF
CDR3nt: TGTGCCAGCAGTTTCCCTTCTAGACTAGCGGGGGAGTTCGACATTCAGTACTTC

v_gene: TRBV5-6
d_gene: NA
j_gene: TRBJ1-5
abundance: NA
CDR3aa: CASSLGEGDQPQHF
CDR3nt: TGTGCCAGCAGCTTAGGGGAGGGCGATCAGCCCCAGCATTTT

v_gene: TRBV19
d_gene: NA
j_gene: TRBJ1-4
abundance: NA
CDR3aa: CASSPVLLEKLFF
CDR3nt: TGTGCCAGTAGTCCGGTCCTTCTTGAAAAACTGTTTTTT

v_gene: TRBV9
d_gene: TRBD1
j_gene: TRBJ1-1
abundance: NA
CDR3aa: CASSVATGAEAFF
CDR3nt: TGTGCCAGCAGCGTAGCTACAGGGGCTGAAGCTTTCTTT

v_gene: TRBV19
d_gene: TRBD1
j_gene: TRBJ1-1
abundance: NA
CDR3aa: CASSTTGDTEAFF
CDR3nt: TGTGCCAGTAGTACGACAGGGGACACTGAAGCTTTCTTT

v_gene: TRBV13
d_gene: TRBD2
j_gene: TRBJ2-5
abundance: NA
CDR3aa: CASSLRGAKETQYF
CDR3nt: TGTGCCAGCAGCTTGCGGGGGGCGAAAGAGACCCAGTACTTC

v_gene: TRBV19
d_gene: TRBD1
j_gene: TRBJ2-5
abundance: NA
CDR3aa: CASSFQRGGARETQYF
CDR3nt: TGTGCCAGTAGTTTTCAACGAGGGGGCGCGAGAGAGACCCAGTACTTC

v_gene: TRBV7-8
d_gene: TRBD2
j_gene: TRBJ2-3
abundance: few
CDR3aa: CASSLGVAGGDTQYF
CDR3nt: TGTGCCAGCAGCTTAGGAGTAGCGGGGGGAGATACGCAGTATTTT

v_gene: TRBV27
d_gene: NA
j_gene: TRBJ2-7
abundance: NA
CDR3aa: CASSLFSRQGSEQYF
CDR3nt: TGTGCCAGCAGTTTGTTCTCGCGGCAGGGGAGCGAGCAGTACTTC

v_gene: TRBV28
d_gene: TRBD2
j_gene: TRBJ2-7
abundance: NA
CDR3aa: CASSLRGGDLEQYF
CDR3nt: TGTGCCAGCAGTTTGAGGGGAGGGGACCTCGAGCAGTACTTC

v_gene: TRBV28
d_gene: NA
j_gene: TRBJ1-1
abundance: NA
CDR3aa: CASSQSFDRDTEAFF
CDR3nt: TGTGCCAGCAGCCAATCCTTCGACAGAGACACTGAAGCTTTCTTT

v_gene: TRBV27
d_gene: TRBD1
j_gene: TRBJ2-1
abundance: NA
CDR3aa: CASSPHRDPIGQGPYNEQFF
CDR3nt: TGTGCCAGCAGTCCACACAGGGACCCCATTGGACAGGGACCCTACAATGAGCAGTTCTTC

v_gene: TRBV28
d_gene: TRBD2
j_gene: TRBJ2-7
abundance: NA
CDR3aa: CASRPTGTSYEQYF
CDR3nt: TGTGCCAGCAGGCCCACCGGGACTAGTTACGAGCAGTACTTC

v_gene: TRBV5-1
d_gene: TRBD1
j_gene: TRBJ1-1
abundance: NA
CDR3aa: CASSSGQGGTEAFF
CDR3nt: TGCGCCAGCAGCTCCGGACAGGGCGGCACTGAAGCTTTCTTT

v_gene: TRBV18
d_gene: TRBD1
j_gene: TRBJ2-7
abundance: NA
CDR3aa: CASSRLGLGTGSFHEQYF
CDR3nt: TGTGCCAGCTCCAGATTGGGCCTAGGGACAGGATCATTCCACGAGCAGTACTTC

v_gene: TRBV7-9
d_gene: NA
j_gene: TRBJ1-1
abundance: NA
CDR3aa: CASSQSVNTEAFF
CDR3nt: TGTGCCAGCAGTCAATCAGTGAACACTGAAGCTTTCTTT

v_gene: TRBV5-1
d_gene: NA
j_gene: TRBJ1-2
abundance: NA
CDR3aa: CASSLVGRIPDGYTF
CDR3nt: TGCGCCAGCAGCTTGGTGGGGCGAATCCCCGATGGCTACACCTTC

v_gene: TRBV11-3
d_gene: NA
j_gene: TRBJ1-1
abundance: once
CDR3aa: CASSLGGGLNTEAFF
CDR3nt: TGTGCCAGCAGCTTAGGCGGCGGTTTAAACACTGAAGCTTTCTTT

v_gene: TRBV7-9
d_gene: NA
j_gene: TRBJ1-4
abundance: NA
CDR3aa: CASSLEGSGSEKLFF
CDR3nt: TGTGCCAGCAGCTTAGAGGGCTCGGGGAGCGAAAAACTGTTTTTT

v_gene: TRBV6-1
d_gene: TRBD1
j_gene: TRBJ2-6
abundance: NA
CDR3aa: CASSGGTGASGANVLTF
CDR3nt: TGTGCCAGCAGTGGAGGGACAGGGGCCTCTGGGGCCAACGTCCTGACTTTC

v_gene: TRBV5-4
d_gene: TRBD2
j_gene: TRBJ2-3
abundance: NA
CDR3aa: CASSSRTSRDTDTQYF
CDR3nt: TGTGCCAGCAGCAGCAGGACTAGCAGGGACACAGATACGCAGTATTTT

v_gene: TRBV11-2
d_gene: NA
j_gene: TRBJ2-7
abundance: NA
CDR3aa: CASSLDSSEQYF
CDR3nt: TGTGCCAGCAGCTTAGACTCCAGCGAGCAGTACTTC

v_gene: TRBV27
d_gene: NA
j_gene: TRBJ2-1
abundance: NA
CDR3aa: CASSSAPAADNYNEQFF
CDR3nt: TGTGCCAGCAGTTCGGCCCCGGCGGCAGATAATTACAATGAGCAGTTCTTC

v_gene: TRBV28
d_gene: TRBD1
j_gene: TRBJ1-2
abundance: NA
CDR3aa: CASSSPGQGAYGYTF
CDR3nt: TGTGCCAGCTCCTCTCCGGGACAGGGGGCTTATGGCTACACCTTC

v_gene: TRBV7-3
d_gene: NA
j_gene: TRBJ1-1
abundance: NA
CDR3aa: CASSVGANTEAFF
CDR3nt: TGTGCCAGCAGCGTGGGAGCGAACACTGAAGCTTTCTTT

v_gene: TRBV5-4
d_gene: NA
j_gene: TRBJ2-1
abundance: NA
CDR3aa: CASSFGRSDNEQFF
CDR3nt: TGTGCCAGCAGCTTTGGGAGGTCGGACAATGAGCAGTTCTTC

v_gene: TRBV25-1
d_gene: TRBD2
j_gene: TRBJ2-1
abundance: once
CDR3aa: CASTLAGGNEQFF
CDR3nt: TGTGCCAGCACACTAGCGGGAGGTAATGAGCAGTTCTTC

v_gene: TRBV11-2
d_gene: TRBD1
j_gene: TRBJ1-1
abundance: once
CDR3aa: CASSLGGQATEAFF
CDR3nt: TGTGCCAGCAGCTTAGGTGGACAGGCAACTGAAGCTTTCTTT

v_gene: TRBV11-3
d_gene: NA
j_gene: TRBJ2-6
abundance: NA
CDR3aa: CASSSRETGANVLTF
CDR3nt: TGTGCCAGCAGCTCTCGGGAGACTGGGGCCAACGTCCTGACTTTC